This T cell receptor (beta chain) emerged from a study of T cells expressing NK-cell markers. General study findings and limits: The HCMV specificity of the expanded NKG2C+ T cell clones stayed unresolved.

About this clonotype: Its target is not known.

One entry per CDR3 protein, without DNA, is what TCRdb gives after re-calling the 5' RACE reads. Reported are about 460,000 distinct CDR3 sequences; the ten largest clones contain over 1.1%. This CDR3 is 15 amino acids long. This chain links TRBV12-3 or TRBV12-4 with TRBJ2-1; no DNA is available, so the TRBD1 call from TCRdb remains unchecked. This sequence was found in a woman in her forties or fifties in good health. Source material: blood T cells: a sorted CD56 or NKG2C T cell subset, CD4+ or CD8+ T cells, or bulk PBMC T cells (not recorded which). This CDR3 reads CASKIGTSLQDEQFF.